This paragraph reports one TCR beta chain. This record belongs to a study of blood T cell repertoires in COVID-19. Study-wide background: COVID-19 samples collected from the United States, Italy and Spain covered acute and convalescent phases. T cells, B-cell-depleted T cells, or PBMCs provided the cDNA or gDNA that served as material.

The authors' processing: Scientists estimated how many nucleated cells there were by amplifying reference gene primers. Profiling relied on immunoSEQ multiplex PCR, and the TCRdb table lists in-frame clones only, not all of them. Clone size and the V and J calls come from that table; the DNA yielded D and trimming. The sample carries tens of thousands of clones, 76% recorded once. The ends lost 8 bases at V and 3 bases at J; junction bases unmatched: 11. Per germline, CDR1 MNHEY and CDR2 SVGAGI. This CDR3 is built from 15 residues. Sequenced input: peripheral blood. This rearrangement joins TRBV6-5 to TRBJ2-7, with 9 nucleotides matching TRBD1. The TCR was taken from a man between 65 and 80 years old with acute or convalescent COVID-19. The CDR3 is CASWNRDRDLYEQYF. The CDR3 bases are TGTGCCAGCTGGAATCGGGACAGGGATCTCTACGAGCAGTACTTC.